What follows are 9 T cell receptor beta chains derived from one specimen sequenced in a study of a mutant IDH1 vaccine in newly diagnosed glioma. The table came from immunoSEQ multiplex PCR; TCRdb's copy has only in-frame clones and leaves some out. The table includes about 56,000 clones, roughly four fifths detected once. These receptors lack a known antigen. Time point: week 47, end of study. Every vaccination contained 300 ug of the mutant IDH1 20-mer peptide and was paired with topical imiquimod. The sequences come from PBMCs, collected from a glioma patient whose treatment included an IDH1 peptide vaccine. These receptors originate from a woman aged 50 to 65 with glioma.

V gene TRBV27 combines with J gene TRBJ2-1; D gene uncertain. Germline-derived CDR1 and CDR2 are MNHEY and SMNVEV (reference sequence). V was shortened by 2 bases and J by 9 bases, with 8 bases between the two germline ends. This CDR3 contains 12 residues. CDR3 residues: CASSLIGSEQFF. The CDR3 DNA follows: TGTGCCAGCAGTTTAATCGGAAGTGAGCAGTTCTTC.

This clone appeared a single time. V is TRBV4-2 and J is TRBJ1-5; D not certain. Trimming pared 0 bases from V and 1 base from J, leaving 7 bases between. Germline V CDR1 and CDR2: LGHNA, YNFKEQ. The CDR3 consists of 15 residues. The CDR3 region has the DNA TGTGCCAGCAGCCAAGATGAGGGAAGCAATCAGCCCCAGCATTTT. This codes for CASSQDEGSNQPQHF.

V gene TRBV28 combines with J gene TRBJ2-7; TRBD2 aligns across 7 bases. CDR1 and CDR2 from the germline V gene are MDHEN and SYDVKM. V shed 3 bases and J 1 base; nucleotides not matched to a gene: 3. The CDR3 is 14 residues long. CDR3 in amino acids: CASSFAGDSYEQYF. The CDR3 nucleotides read TGTGCCAGCAGTTTCGCGGGGGATTCCTACGAGCAGTACTTC.

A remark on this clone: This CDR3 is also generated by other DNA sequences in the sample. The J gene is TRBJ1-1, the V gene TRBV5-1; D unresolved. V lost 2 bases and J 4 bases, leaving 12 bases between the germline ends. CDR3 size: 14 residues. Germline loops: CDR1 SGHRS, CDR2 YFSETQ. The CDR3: CASSLGRVVTEAFF. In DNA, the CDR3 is TGCGCCAGCAGCTTAGGTAGGGTGGTCACTGAAGCTTTCTTT.

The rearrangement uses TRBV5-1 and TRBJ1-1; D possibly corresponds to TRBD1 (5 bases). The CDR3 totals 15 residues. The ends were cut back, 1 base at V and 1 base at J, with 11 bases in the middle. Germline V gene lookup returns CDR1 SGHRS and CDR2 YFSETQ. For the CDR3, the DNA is TGCGCCAGCAGCTTGCTGGGCAGGGCGAACACTGAAGCTTTCTTT. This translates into CASSLLGRANTEAFF. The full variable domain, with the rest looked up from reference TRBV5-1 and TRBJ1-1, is KAGVTQTPRYLIKTRGQQVTLSCSPISGHRSVSWYQQTPGQGLQFLFEYFSETQRNKGNFPGRFSGRQFSNSRSEMNVSTLELGDSALYLCASSLLGRANTEAFFGQGTRLTVV.

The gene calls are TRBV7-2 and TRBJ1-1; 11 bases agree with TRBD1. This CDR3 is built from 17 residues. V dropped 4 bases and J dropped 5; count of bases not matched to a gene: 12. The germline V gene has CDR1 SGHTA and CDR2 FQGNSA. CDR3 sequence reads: CASSSRGQGARGTEAFF. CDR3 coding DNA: TGTGCCAGCAGCTCACGTGGACAGGGGGCGCGAGGGACTGAAGCTTTCTTT.

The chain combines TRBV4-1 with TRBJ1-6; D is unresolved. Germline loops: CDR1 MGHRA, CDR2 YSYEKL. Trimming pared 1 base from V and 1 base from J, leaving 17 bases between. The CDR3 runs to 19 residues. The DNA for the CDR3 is TGCGCCAGCAGCCAAGTTTTGGCAGGTTACGGGTCCTATAATTCACCCCTCCACTTT. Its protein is CASSQVLAGYGSYNSPLHF.

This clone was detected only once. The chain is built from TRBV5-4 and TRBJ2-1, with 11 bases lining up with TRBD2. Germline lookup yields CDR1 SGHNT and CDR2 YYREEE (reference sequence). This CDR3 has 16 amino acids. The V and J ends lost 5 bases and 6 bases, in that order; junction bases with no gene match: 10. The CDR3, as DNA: TGTGCCAGCAGTTCACTAGCGGGGGATTCTCCCAATGAGCAGTTCTTC. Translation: CASSSLAGDSPNEQFF. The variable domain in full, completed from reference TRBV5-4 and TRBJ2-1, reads ETGVTQSPTHLIKTRGQQVTLRCSSQSGHNTVSWYQQALGQGPQFIFQYYREEENGRGNFPPRFSGLQFPNYSSELNVNALELDDSALYLCASSSLAGDSPNEQFFGPGTRLTVL.

In DNA form, the CDR3 reads TGCGCCAGCAGCTTGTATCGGGCGACCCGGCTAAGCACAGATACGCAGTATTTT. Translation gives CASSLYRATRLSTDTQYF. The chain uses TRBV5-1 and TRBJ2-3; D gene unclear. Trimming cost V 1 base and J 0 bases, with 18 bases left between them. Germline CDR1 is SGHRS and CDR2 is YFSETQ. The CDR3 contains 18 residues.